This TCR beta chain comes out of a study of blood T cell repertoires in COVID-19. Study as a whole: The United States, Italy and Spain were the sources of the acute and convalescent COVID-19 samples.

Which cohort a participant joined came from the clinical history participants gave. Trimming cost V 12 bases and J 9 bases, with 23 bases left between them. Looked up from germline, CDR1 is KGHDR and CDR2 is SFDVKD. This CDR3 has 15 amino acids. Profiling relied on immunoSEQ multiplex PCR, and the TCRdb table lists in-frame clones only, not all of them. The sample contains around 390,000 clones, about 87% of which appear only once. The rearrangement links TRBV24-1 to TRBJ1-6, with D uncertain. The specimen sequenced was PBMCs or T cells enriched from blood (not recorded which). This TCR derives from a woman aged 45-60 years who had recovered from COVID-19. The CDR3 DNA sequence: TGTGCCCTCCGCCCTAGCGTCCCCGAGGGTTCACCCCTCCACTTT. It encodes CALRPSVPEGSPLHF.